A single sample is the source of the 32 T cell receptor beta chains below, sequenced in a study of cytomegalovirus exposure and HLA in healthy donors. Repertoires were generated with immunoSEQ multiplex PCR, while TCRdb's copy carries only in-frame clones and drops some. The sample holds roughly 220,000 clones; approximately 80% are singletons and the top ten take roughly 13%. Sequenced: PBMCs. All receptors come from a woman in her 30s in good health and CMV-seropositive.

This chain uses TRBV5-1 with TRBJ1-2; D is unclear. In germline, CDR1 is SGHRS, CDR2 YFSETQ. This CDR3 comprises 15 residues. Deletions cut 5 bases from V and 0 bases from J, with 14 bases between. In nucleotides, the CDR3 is TGCGCCAGCAGAAGAGGATACAAAACTAACTATGGCTACACCTTC. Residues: CASRRGYKTNYGYTF. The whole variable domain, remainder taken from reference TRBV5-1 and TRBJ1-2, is KAGVTQTPRYLIKTRGQQVTLSCSPISGHRSVSWYQQTPGQGLQFLFEYFSETQRNKGNFPGRFSGRQFSNSRSEMNVSTLELGDSALYLCASRRGYKTNYGYTFGSGTRLTVV.

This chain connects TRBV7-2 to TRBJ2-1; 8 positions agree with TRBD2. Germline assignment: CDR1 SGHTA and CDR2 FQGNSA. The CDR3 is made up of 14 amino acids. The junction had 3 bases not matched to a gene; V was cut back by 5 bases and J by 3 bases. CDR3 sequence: CASSAGTSYNEQFF. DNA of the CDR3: TGTGCCAGCAGCGCGGGGACTAGCTACAATGAGCAGTTCTTC.

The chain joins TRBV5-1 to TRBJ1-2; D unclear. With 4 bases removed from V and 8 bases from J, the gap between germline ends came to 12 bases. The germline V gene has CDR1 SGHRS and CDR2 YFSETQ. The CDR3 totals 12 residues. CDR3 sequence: CASSRTGAGYTF. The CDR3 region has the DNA TGCGCCAGCAGCAGGACGGGAGCCGGCTACACCTTC.

The CDR3 spells CASSPSLDSNYGYTF. The CDR3 DNA reads TGTGCCAGCTCACCATCCCTCGACAGCAACTATGGCTACACCTTC. The rearrangement uses TRBV18 and TRBJ1-2, with D possibly TRBD1 on 5 matching bases. The ends were cut back, 2 bases at V and 2 bases at J, with 12 bases in the middle. Germline values: CDR1 KGHSH, CDR2 LQKENI. The CDR3 contains 15 residues.

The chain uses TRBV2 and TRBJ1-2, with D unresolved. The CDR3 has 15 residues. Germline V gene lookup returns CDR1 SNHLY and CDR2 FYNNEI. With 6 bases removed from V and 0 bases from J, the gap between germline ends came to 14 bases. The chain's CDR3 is CASSQEGSPNYGYTF. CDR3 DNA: TGTGCCAGCAGCCAAGAAGGGTCTCCTAACTATGGCTACACCTTC.

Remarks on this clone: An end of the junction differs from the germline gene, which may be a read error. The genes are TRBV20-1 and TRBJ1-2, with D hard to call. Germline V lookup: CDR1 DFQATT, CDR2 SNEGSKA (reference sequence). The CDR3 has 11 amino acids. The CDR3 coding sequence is TGCAGTACTAGGAAGAACTATGGCTACACCTTC. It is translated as CSTRKNYGYTF.

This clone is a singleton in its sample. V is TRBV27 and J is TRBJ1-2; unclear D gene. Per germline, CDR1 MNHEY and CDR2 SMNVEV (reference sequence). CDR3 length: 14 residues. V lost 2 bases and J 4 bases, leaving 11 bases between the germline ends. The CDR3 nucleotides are TGTGCCAGCAGTTTACGGTCAGGAATCTATGGCTACACCTTC. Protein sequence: CASSLRSGIYGYTF.

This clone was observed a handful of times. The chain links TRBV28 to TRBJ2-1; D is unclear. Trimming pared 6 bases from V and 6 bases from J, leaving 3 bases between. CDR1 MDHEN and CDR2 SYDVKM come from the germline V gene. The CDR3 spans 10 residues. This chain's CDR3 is CASSLNEQFF. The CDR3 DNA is TGTGCCAGCAGCCTCAATGAGCAGTTCTTC.

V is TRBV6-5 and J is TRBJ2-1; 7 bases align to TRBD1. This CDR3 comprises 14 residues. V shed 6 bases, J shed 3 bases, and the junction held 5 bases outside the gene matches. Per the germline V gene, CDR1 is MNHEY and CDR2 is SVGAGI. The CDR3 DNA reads TGTGCCAGCAGCCAGGACAGGCACTACAATGAGCAGTTCTTC. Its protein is CASSQDRHYNEQFF.

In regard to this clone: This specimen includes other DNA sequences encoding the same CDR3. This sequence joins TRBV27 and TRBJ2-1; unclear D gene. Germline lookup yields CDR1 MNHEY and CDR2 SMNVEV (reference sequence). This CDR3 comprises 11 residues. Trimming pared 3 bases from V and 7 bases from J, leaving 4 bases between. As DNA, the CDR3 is TGTGCCAGCAGTTTGGGAAATGAGCAGTTCTTC. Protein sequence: CASSLGNEQFF.

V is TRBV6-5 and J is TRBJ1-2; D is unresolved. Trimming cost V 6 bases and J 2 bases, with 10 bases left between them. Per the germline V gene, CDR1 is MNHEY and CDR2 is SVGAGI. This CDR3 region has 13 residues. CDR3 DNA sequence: TGTGCCAGCAGGACGGATTCCAACTATGGCTACACCTTC. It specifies CASRTDSNYGYTF.

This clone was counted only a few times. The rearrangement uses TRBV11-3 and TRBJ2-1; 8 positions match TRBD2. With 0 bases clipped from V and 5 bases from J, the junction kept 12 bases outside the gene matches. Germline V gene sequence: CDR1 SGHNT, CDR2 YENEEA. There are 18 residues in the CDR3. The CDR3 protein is CASSLDSHSGIVHNEQFF. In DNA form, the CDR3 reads TGTGCCAGCAGCTTAGATTCCCATAGCGGGATCGTACACAATGAGCAGTTCTTC. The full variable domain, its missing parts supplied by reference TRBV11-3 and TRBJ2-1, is EAGVVQSPRYKIIEKKQPVAFWCNPISGHNTLYWYLQNLGQGPELLIRYENEEAVDDSQLPKDRFSAERLKGVDSTLKIQPAELGDSAVYLCASSLDSHSGIVHNEQFFGPGTRLTVL.

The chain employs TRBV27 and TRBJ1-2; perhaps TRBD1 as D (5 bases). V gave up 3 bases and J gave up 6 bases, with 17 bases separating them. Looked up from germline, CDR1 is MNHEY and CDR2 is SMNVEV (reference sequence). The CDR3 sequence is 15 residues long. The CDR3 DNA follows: TGTGCCAGCAGTTTGCCGGGGGTGGGAAGAGATGGCTACACCTTC. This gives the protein CASSLPGVGRDGYTF.

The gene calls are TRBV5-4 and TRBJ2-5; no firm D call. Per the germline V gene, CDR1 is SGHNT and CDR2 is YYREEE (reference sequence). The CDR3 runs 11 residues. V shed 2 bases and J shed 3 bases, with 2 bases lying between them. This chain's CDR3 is CASSFKETQYF. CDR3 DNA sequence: TGTGCCAGCAGCTTCAAAGAGACCCAGTACTTC.

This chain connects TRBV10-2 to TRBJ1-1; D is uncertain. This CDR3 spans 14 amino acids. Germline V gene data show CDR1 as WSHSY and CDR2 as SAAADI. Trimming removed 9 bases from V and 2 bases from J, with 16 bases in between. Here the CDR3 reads CASGLGNANTEAFF. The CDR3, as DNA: TGCGCCAGTGGACTGGGGAATGCTAACACTGAAGCTTTCTTT.

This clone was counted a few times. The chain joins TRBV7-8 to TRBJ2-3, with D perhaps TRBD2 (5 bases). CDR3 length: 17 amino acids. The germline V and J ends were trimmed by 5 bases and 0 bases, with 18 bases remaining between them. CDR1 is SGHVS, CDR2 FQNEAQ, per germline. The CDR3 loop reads CASSPPLRAPSTDTQYF. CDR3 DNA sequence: TGTGCCAGCAGCCCGCCTTTGAGGGCTCCTAGCACAGATACGCAGTATTTT. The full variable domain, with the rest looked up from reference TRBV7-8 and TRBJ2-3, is GAGVSQSPRYKVAKRGQDVALRCDPISGHVSLFWYQQALGQGPEFLTYFQNEAQLDKSGLPSDRFFAERPEGSVSTLKIQRTQQEDSAVYLCASSPPLRAPSTDTQYFGPGTRLTVL.

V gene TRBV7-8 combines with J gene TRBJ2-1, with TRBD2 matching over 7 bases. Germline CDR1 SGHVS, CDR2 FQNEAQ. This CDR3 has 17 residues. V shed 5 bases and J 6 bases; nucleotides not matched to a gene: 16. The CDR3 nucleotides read TGTGCCAGCAGCCTTAACCCGGGGGAGGGCCAGAGCAATGAGCAGTTCTTC. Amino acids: CASSLNPGEGQSNEQFF. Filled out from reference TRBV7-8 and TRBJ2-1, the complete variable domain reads GAGVSQSPRYKVAKRGQDVALRCDPISGHVSLFWYQQALGQGPEFLTYFQNEAQLDKSGLPSDRFFAERPEGSVSTLKIQRTQQEDSAVYLCASSLNPGEGQSNEQFFGPGTRLTVL.

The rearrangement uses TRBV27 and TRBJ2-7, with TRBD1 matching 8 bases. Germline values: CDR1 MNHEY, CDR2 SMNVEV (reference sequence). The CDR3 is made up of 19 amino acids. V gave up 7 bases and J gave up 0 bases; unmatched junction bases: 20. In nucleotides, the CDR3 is TGTGCCAGCACCCTAAGGTGGGGCCAGGGGGCGTCCTCCTCCTACGAGCAGTACTTC. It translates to CASTLRWGQGASSSYEQYF.

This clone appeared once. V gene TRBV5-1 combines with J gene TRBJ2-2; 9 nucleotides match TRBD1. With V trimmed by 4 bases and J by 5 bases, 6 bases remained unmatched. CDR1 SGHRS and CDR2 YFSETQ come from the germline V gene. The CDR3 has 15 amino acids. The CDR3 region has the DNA TGCGCCAGCAGCACCAACAGGGGGCAGACCGGGGAGCTGTTTTTT. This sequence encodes CASSTNRGQTGELFF.

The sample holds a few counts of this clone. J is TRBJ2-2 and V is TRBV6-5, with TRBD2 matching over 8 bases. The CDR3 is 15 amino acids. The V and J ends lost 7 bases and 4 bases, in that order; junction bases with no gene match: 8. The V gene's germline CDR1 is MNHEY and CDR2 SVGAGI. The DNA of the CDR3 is TGTGCCAGCACCAGAAGCGGGGGAGCCACCGGGGAGCTGTTTTTT. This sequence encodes CASTRSGGATGELFF.

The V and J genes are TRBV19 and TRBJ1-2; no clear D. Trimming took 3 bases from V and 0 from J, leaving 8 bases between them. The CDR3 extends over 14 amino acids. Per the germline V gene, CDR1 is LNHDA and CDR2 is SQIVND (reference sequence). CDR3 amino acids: CASSIGAANYGYTF. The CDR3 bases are TGTGCCAGTAGTATCGGAGCAGCTAACTATGGCTACACCTTC.

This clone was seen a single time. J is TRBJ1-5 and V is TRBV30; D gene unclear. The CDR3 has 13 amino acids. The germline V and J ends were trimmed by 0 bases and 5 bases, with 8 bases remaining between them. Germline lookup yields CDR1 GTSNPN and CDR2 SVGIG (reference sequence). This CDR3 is CAWSVGEYQPQHF. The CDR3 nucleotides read TGTGCCTGGAGTGTCGGAGAATATCAGCCCCAGCATTTT. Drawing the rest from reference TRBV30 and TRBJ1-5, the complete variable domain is SQTIHQWPATLVQPVGSPLSLECTVEGTSNPNLYWYRQAAGRGLQLLFYSVGIGQISSEVPQNLSASRPQDRQFILSSKKLLLSDSGFYLCAWSVGEYQPQHFGDGTRLSIL.

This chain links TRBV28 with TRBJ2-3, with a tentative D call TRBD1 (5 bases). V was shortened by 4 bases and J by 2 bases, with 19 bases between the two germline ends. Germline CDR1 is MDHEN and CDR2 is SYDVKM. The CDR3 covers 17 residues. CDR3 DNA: TGTGCCAGCAGTTCCCCTAGGGGCTCACCCTCCACAGATACGCAGTATTTT. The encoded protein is CASSSPRGSPSTDTQYF.

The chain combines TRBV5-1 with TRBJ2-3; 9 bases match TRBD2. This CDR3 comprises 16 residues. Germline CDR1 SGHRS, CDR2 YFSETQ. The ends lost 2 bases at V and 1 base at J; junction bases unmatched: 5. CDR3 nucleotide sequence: TGCGCCAGCAGCTTCGACCTAGCGGGACGCACAGATACGCAGTATTTT. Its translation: CASSFDLAGRTDTQYF.

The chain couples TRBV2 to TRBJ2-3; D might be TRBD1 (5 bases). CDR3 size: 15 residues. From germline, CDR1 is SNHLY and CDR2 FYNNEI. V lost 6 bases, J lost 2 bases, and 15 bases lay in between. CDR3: CASSTDRAPTDTQYF. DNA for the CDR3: TGTGCCAGCAGCACCGACAGAGCGCCCACAGATACGCAGTATTTT.

Here the CDR3 DNA reads TGCAGTGCTAAGAGAGATACGCAGTATTTT. This codes for CSAKRDTQYF. V gene TRBV20-1 combines with J gene TRBJ2-3; the D is unclear. The CDR3 loop spans 10 amino acids. From germline, CDR1 is DFQATT and CDR2 SNEGSKA (reference sequence). V dropped 4 bases and J dropped 5 bases, with 4 bases sitting between them.

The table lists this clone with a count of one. CDR3 coding DNA: TGTGCCAGCAGTGTGGTAAGGAGCTCCGAGCAGTACTTC. This encodes CASSVVRSSEQYF. V is TRBV2 and J is TRBJ2-7; D unclear. V lost 4 bases and J lost 6, with 13 bases in between. CDR1 is SNHLY and CDR2 is FYNNEI in the germline V gene. CDR3 length equals 13 residues.

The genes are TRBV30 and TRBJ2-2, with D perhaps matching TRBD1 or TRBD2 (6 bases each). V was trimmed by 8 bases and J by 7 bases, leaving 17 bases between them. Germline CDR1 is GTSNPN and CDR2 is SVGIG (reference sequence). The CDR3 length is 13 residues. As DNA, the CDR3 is TGTGCCCGGCTAGGGGGAGGCTTCGGGGAGCTGTTTTTT. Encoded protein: CARLGGGFGELFF.

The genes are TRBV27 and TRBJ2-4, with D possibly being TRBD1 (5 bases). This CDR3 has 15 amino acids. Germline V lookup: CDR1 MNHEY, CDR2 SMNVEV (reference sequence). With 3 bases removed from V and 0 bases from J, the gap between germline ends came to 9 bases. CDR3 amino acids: CASSLGQGAKNIQYF. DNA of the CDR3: TGTGCCAGCAGTTTGGGTCAGGGAGCCAAAAACATTCAGTACTTC.

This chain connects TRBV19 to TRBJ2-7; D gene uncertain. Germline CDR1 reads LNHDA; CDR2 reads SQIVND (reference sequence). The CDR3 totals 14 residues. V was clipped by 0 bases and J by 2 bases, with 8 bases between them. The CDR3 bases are TGTGCCAGTAGTATAGATACGGCAGCCTACGAGCAGTACTTC. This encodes CASSIDTAAYEQYF.

CDR3 bases: TGTGCCAGCGGGGTTGGGATCCACTACGAGCAGTACTTC. Amino acids: CASGVGIHYEQYF. The rearrangement links TRBV27 to TRBJ2-7, with D hard to call. CDR1 MNHEY and CDR2 SMNVEV come from the germline V gene (reference sequence). The CDR3 is 13 residues long. Deletions cut 8 bases from V and 3 bases from J, with 14 bases between.

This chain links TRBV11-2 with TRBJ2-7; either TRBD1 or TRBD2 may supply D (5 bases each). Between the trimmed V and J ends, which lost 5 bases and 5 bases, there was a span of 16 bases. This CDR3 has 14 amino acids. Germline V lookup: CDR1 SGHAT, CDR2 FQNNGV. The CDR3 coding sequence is TGTGCCAGCAGCCGCGCCGGGACGTGGGACGAGCAGTACTTC. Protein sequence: CASSRAGTWDEQYF.